The rows below give T cell receptor beta chains drawn from one sample of a study of circulating and synovial CD4+ cells in juvenile arthritis. Clones were sequenced by immunoSEQ multiplex PCR, and TCRdb holds only the in-frame ones, with some missing. The sample includes about 33,000 clones, roughly 96% seen only once; the top ten take roughly 0.17%. Sequencing was done on a sample of CD4+ T cells from blood. The receptors were sampled from a human donor with juvenile idiopathic arthritis. The conserved cysteine and the conserved F or W are not part of the CDR3 here.

ASSYSRNQPQH	TRBV28	TRBJ1-5
ASSPRGSRIEQF	TRBV7-9	TRBJ2-1
ASSSWTGATYEQY	TRBV28	TRBJ2-7
ASSEWTGGRDEQF	TRBV21-1	TRBJ2-1
AWTRPGTNRNEQF	TRBV30	TRBJ2-1
ASSYRDKGSYEQY	TRBV6-5	TRBJ2-7
ASSFQSGTQY	TRBV28	TRBJ2-3
ASSLRTSGTTYNEQF	TRBV7-2	TRBJ2-1
ASSSHRYDTQY	TRBV28	TRBJ2-3
ASSHSSYLYEQY	TRBV14	TRBJ2-7
ATSLVPGGIGTYNEQF	TRBV15	TRBJ2-1
ASSLAGGSGEQF	TRBV7-9	TRBJ2-1
ASSQGTAPNYGYT	TRBV27	TRBJ1-2
ASSPTSLGEQF	TRBV14	TRBJ2-1
ASSSGDRGSSPLH	TRBV5-6	TRBJ1-6
SVSTRLRDSSDTIY	TRBV29-1	TRBJ1-3
ASSLNREYGYT	TRBV5-1	TRBJ1-2
ASSWDSTYEQY	TRBV10-2	TRBJ2-7
ASSQDTVQETQY	TRBV4-1	TRBJ2-5
AISESAGGSYEQY	TRBV10-3	.
ASSGQVGLVGTGELF	TRBV9	TRBJ2-2
AIRLQGGSTDTQY	TRBV10-3	TRBJ2-3
ASSLGLRGEQF	TRBV4-3	TRBJ2-1
ASRYLHRGCADTQY	TRBV10-1	TRBJ2-3
ASSQDLTGPGGYT	TRBV4-3	TRBJ1-2
ASSQVAGQGWETQY	TRBV4-3	TRBJ2-5
ASSLNRSSYNSPLH	TRBV7-2	TRBJ1-6
ASSPPGGYYNEQF	TRBV7-3	TRBJ2-1